The source of this T cell receptor beta chain is a study of blood T cells in healthy people across ages. A second PCR of 7 to 11 cycles used a sample-barcoded 5' primer and a J-beta primer mix. Each cDNA molecule was tagged by a template-switch adaptor with 12 random nucleotides. TCRdb used MiXCR to reprocess the 5' RACE reads, holding one entry per CDR3 protein. The sample carries 850,000 to 1,000,000 distinct CDR3 sequences, roughly half recorded once. This CDR3 comprises 15 residues. The germline CDR1 and CDR2 sequences are MNHEY and SMNVEV (reference sequence). The germline V and J ends were trimmed by 3 bases and 2 bases, with 10 bases remaining between them.

The J gene is TRBJ1-4, the V gene TRBV27; unclear D gene. Sequencing used blood. The sequence derives from a woman aged 55 to 70 in good health. The CDR3 DNA follows: TGTGCCAGCAGTTTTGTCCGGGAGACTAATGAAAAACTGTTTTTT. Protein product: CASSFVRETNEKLFF.